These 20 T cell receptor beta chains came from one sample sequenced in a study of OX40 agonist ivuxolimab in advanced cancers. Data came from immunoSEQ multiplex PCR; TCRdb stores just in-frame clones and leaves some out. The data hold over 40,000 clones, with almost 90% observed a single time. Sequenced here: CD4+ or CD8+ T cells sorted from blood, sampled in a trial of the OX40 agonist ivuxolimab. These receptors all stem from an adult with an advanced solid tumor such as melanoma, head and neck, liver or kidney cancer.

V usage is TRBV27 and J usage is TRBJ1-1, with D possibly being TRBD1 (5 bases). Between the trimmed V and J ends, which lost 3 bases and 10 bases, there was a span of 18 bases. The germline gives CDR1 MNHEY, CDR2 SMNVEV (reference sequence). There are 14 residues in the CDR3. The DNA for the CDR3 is TGTGCCAGCAGTTTTATGGGGGGTTCATCTCGAGCTTTCTTT. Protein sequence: CASSFMGGSSRAFF.

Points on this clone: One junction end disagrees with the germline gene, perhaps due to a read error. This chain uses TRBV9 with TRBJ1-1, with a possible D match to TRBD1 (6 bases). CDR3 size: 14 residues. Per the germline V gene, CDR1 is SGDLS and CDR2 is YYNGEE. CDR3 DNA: TGTGCCAGCAGCGCTCCTCAGGGGAACGCTGAAGCTTTCTTT. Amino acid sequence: CASSAPQGNAEAFF.

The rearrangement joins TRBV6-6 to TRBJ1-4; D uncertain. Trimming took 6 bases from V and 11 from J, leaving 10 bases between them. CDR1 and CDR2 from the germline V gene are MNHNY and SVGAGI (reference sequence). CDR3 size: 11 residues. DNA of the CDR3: TGTGCCAGCAGCTCGGGGTGGAAACTGTTTTTT. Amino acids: CASSSGWKLFF.

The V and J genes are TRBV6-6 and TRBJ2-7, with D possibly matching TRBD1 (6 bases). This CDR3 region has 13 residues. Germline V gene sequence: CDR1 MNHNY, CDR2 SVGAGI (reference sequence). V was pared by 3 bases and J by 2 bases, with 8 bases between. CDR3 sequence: CASSYSGAYEQYF. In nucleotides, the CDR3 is TGTGCCAGCAGTTATTCAGGGGCCTACGAGCAGTACTTC.

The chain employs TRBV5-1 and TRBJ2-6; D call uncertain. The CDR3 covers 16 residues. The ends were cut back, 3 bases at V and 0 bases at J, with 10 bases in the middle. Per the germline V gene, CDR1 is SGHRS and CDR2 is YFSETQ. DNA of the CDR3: TGCGCCAGCAGCTATAACGTCTTCTCTGGGGCCAACGTCCTGACTTTC. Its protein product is CASSYNVFSGANVLTF.

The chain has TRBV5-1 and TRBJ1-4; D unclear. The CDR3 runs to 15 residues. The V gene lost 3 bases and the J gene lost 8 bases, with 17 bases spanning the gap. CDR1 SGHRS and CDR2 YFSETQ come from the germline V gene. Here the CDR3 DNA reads TGCGCCAGCAGCTCGATCTCGGGTTCGGGGGAAAAACTGTTTTTT. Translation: CASSSISGSGEKLFF. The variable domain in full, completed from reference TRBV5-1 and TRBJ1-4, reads KAGVTQTPRYLIKTRGQQVTLSCSPISGHRSVSWYQQTPGQGLQFLFEYFSETQRNKGNFPGRFSGRQFSNSRSEMNVSTLELGDSALYLCASSSISGSGEKLFFGSGTQLSVL.

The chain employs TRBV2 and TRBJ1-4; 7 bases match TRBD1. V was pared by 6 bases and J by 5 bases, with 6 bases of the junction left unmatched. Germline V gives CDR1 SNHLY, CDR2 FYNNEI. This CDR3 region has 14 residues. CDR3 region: CASRLQGTNEKLFF. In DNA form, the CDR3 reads TGTGCCAGCAGGCTACAGGGGACGAATGAAAAACTGTTTTTT.

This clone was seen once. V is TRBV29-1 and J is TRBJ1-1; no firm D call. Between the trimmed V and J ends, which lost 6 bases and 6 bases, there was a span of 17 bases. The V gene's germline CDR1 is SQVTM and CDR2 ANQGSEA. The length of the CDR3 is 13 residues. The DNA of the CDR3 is TGCAGCGTGTCAAAGGGAGGCGTCGCTGAAGCTTTCTTT. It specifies CSVSKGGVAEAFF.

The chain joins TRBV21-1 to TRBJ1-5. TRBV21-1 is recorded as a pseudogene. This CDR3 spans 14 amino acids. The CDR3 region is CASSKGGFNQPQHF. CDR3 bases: TGTGCCAGCAGCAAAGGAGGTTTCAATCAGCCCCAGCATTTT.

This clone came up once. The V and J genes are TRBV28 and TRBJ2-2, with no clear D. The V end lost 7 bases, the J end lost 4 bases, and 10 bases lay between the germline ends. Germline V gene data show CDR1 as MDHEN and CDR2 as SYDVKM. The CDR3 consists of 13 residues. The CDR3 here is CASNELPTGELFF. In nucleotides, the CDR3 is TGTGCCAGCAATGAGCTCCCCACCGGGGAGCTGTTTTTT. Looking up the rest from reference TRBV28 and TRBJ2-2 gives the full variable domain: DVKVTQSSRYLVKRTGEKVFLECVQDMDHENMFWYRQDPGLGLRLIYFSYDVKMKEKGDIPEGYSVSREKKERFSLILESASTNQTSMYLCASNELPTGELFFGEGSRLTVL.

The CDR3 here is CTSSQVWDRGRDEQFF. The CDR3 coding sequence is TGCACCAGCAGCCAAGTTTGGGACAGGGGGCGGGATGAGCAGTTCTTC. The rearrangement links TRBV1 to TRBJ2-1; the table's D call of TRBD1 was not tested on the DNA. TRBV1 is a listed pseudogene. CDR3 length: 16 amino acids.

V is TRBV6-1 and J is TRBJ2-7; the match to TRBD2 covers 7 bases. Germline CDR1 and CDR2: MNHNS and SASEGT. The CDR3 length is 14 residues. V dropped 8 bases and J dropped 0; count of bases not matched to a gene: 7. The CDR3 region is CASGSSGGSYEQYF. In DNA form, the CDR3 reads TGTGCCAGCGGGTCTAGCGGAGGCTCCTACGAGCAGTACTTC.

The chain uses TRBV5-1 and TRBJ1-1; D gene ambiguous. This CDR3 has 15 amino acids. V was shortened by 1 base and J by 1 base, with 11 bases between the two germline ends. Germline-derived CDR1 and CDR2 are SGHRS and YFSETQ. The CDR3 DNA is TGCGCCAGCAGCTTGAGCAGTAAAGCGAACACTGAAGCTTTCTTT. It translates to CASSLSSKANTEAFF.

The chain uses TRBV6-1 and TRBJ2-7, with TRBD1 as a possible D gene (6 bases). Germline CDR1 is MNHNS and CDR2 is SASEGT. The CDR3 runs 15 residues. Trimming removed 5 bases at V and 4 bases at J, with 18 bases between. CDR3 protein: CASSSVGTRAYEQYF. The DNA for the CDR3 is TGTGCCAGCAGTAGCGTCGGGACAAGGGCTTACGAGCAGTACTTC.

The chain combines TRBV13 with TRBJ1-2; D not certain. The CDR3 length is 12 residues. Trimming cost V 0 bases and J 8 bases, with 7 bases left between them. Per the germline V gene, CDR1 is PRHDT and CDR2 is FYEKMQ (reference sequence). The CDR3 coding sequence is TGTGCCAGCAGCTTAGGCAGCCCCGGCTACACCTTC. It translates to CASSLGSPGYTF.

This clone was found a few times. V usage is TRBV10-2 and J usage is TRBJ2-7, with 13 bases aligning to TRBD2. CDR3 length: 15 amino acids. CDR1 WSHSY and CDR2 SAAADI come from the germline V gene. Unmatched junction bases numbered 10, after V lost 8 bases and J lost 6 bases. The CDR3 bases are TGCGCCAGCTGCACGGGACTAGCGGGACTCAGCGAGCAGTACTTC. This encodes CASCTGLAGLSEQYF.

The CDR3 region has the DNA TGTGCCAGCTCACCCGGGACAGGGAATAATCAGCCCCAGCATTTT. This encodes CASSPGTGNNQPQHF. This sequence joins TRBV18 and TRBJ1-5; 9 bases match TRBD1. This CDR3 comprises 15 residues. V lost 3 bases and J lost 4; bases outside the gene matches: 4. Germline V lookup: CDR1 KGHSH, CDR2 LQKENI. Combining the CDR3 with reference TRBV18 and TRBJ1-5 gives the whole variable domain NAGVMQNPRHLVRRRGQEARLRCSPMKGHSHVYWYRQLPEEGLKFMVYLQKENIIDESGMPKERFSAEFPKEGPSILRIQQVVRGDSAAYFCASSPGTGNNQPQHFGDGTRLSIL.

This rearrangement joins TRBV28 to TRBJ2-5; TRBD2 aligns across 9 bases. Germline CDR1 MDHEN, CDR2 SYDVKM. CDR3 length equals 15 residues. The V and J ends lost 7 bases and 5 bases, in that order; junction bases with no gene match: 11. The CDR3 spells CASTRGGGAVETQYF. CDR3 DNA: TGTGCCAGCACCCGTGGCGGGGGGGCCGTCGAGACCCAGTACTTC.

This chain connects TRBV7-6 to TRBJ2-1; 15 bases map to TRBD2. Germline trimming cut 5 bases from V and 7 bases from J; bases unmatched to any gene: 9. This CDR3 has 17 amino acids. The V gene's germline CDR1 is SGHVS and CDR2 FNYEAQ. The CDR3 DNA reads TGTGCCAGCAGCCCCTGGACTAGCGGGGGGGTACGTAATGAGCAGTTCTTC. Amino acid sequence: CASSPWTSGGVRNEQFF.

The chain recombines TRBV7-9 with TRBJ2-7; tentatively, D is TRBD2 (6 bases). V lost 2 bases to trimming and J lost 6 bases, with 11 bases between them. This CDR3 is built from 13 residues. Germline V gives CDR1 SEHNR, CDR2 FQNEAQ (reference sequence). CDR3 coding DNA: TGTGCCAGCAGCTTACTCGGGGGTTTCGAGCAGTACTTC. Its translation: CASSLLGGFEQYF.